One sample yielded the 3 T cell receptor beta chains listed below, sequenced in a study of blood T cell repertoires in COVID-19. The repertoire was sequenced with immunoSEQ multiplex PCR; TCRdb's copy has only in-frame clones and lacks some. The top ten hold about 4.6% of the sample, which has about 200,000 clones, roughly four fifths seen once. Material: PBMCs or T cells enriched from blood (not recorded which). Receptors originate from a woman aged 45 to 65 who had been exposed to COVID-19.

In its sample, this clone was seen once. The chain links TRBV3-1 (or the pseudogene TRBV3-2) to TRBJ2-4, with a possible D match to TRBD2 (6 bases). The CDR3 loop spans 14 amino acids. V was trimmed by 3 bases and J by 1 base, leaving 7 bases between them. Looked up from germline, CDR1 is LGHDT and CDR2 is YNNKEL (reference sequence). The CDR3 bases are TGTGCCAGCAGCCAGGGGAGGGCCAAAAACATTCAGTACTTC. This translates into CASSQGRAKNIQYF.

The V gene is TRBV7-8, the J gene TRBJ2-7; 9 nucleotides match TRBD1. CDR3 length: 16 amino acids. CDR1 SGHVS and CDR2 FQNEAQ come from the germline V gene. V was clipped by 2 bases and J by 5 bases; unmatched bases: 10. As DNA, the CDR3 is TGTGCCAGCAGCTTACCTATCGACAGGGGGAGCGACGAGCAGTACTTC. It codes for CASSLPIDRGSDEQYF.

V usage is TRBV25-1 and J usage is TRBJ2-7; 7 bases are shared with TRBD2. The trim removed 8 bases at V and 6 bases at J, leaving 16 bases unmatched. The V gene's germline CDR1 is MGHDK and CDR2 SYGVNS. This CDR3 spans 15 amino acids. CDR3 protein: CASSSQGGVVVEQYF. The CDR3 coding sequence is TGTGCCAGCTCTTCCCAGGGAGGGGTGGTAGTCGAGCAGTACTTC.